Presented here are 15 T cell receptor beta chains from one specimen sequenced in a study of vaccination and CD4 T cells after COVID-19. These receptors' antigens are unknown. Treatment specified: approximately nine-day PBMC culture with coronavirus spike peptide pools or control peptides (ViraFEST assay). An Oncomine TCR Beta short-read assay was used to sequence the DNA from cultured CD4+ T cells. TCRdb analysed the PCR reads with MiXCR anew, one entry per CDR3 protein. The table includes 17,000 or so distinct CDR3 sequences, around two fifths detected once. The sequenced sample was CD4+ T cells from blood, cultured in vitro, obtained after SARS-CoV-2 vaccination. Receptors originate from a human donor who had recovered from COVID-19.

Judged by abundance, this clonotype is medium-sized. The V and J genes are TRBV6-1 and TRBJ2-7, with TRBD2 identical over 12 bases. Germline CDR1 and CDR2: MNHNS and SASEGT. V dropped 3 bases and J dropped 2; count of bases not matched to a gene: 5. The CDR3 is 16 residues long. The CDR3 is CASSEWTSGVTYEQYF. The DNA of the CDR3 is TGTGCCAGCAGTGAGTGGACTAGCGGGGTTACCTACGAGCAGTACTTC.

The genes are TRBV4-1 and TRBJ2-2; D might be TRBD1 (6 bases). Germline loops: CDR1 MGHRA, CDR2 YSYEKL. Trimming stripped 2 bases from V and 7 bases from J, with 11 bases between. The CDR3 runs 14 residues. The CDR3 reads CASSQPTGSGELFF. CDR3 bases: TGCGCCAGCAGCCAACCAACAGGGAGCGGGGAGCTGTTTTTT.

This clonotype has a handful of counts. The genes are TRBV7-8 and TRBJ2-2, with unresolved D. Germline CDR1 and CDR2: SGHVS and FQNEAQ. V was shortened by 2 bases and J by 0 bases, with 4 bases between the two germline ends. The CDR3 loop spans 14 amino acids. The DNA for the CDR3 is TGTGCCAGCAGCTTAATATCGAACACCGGGGAGCTGTTTTTT. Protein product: CASSLISNTGELFF.

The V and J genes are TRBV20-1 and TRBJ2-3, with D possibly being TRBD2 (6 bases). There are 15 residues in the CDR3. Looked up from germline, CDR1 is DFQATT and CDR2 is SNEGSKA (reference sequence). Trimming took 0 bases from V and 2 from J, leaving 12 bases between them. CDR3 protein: CSARDAGIPTDTQYF. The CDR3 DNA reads TGCAGTGCTAGAGACGCGGGAATTCCCACAGATACGCAGTATTTT.

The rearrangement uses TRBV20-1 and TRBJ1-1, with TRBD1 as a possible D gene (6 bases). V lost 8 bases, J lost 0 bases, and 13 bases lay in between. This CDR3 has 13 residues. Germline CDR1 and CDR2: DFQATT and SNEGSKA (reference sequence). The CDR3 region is CSSRGPMNTEAFF. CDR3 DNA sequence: TGCAGTTCCAGGGGTCCCATGAACACTGAAGCTTTCTTT.

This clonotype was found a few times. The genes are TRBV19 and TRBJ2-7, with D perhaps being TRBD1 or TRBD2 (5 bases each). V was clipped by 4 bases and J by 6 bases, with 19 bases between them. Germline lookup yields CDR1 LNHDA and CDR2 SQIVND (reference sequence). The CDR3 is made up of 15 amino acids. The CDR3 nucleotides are TGTGCCAGTAGTACCGGGGCTAGTGGTCTCGGCGAGCAGTACTTC. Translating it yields CASSTGASGLGEQYF. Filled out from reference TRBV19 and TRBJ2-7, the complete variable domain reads DGGITQSPKYLFRKEGQNVTLSCEQNLNHDAMYWYRQDPGQGLRLIYYSQIVNDFQKGDIAEGYSVSREKKESFPLTVTSAQKNPTAFYLCASSTGASGLGEQYFGPGTRLTVT.

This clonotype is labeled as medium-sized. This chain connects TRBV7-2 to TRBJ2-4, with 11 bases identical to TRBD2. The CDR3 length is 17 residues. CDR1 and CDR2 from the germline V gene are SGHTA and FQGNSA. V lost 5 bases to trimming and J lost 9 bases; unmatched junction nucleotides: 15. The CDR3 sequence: CASSPLGNSGRASIQYF. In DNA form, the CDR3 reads TGTGCCAGCAGCCCACTCGGGAATAGCGGGAGGGCGAGCATTCAGTACTTC.

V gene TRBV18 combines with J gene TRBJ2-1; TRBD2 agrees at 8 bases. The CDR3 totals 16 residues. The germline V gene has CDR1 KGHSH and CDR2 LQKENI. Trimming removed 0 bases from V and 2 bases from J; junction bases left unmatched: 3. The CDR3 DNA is TGTGCCAGCTCACCACCCCAGCGGGGGACCTACAATGAGCAGTTCTTC. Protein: CASSPPQRGTYNEQFF. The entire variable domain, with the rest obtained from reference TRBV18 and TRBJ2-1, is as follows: NAGVMQNPRHLVRRRGQEARLRCSPMKGHSHVYWYRQLPEEGLKFMVYLQKENIIDESGMPKERFSAEFPKEGPSILRIQQVVRGDSAAYFCASSPPQRGTYNEQFFGPGTRLTVL.

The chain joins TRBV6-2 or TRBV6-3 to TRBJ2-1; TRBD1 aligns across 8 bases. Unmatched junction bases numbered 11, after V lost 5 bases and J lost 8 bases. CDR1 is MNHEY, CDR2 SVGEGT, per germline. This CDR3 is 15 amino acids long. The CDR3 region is CASSDRGPSSDEQFF. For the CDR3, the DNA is TGTGCCAGCAGTGACAGGGGCCCCTCTTCGGATGAGCAGTTCTTC.

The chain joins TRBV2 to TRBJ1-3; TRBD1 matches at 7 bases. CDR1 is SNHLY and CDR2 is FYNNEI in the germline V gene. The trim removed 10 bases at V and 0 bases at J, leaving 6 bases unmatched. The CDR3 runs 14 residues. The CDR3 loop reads CAIDRDSSGNTIYF. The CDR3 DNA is TGTGCCATAGACAGGGATTCCTCTGGAAACACCATATATTTT.

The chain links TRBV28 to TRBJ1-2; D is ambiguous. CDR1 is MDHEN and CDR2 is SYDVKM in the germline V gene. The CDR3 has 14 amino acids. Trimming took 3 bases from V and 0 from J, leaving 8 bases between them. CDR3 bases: TGTGCCAGCAGTTTTGGAAAGGCTAACTATGGCTACACCTTC. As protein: CASSFGKANYGYTF.

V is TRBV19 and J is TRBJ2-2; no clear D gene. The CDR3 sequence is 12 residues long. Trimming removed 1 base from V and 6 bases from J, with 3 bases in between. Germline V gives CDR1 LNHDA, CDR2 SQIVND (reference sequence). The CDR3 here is CASSIGSGELFF. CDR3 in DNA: TGTGCCAGTAGTATAGGGTCCGGGGAGCTGTTTTTT.

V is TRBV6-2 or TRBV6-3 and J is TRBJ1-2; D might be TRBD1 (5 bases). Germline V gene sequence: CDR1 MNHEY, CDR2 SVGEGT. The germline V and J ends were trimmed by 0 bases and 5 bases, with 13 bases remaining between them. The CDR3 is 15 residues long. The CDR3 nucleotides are TGTGCCAGCAGTTACTCGAAAGCCCGGGGGTATGGCTACACCTTC. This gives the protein CASSYSKARGYGYTF.

Here the CDR3 DNA reads TGTGCCAGCAGCCAAGATCGATCCCCGAGGCGGGAGACCCAGTACTTC. This codes for CASSQDRSPRRETQYF. The V gene is TRBV3-1, the J gene TRBJ2-5; D ambiguous. This CDR3 has 16 residues. The V end lost 0 bases, the J end lost 5 bases, and 16 bases lay between the germline ends. From germline, CDR1 is LGHDT and CDR2 YNNKEL (reference sequence).

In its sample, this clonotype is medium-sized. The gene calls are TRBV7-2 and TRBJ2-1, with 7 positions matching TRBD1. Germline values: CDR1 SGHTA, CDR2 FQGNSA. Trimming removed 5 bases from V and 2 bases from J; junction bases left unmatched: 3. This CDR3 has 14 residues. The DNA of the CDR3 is TGTGCCAGCAGCCCCGGGACAGCCTACAATGAGCAGTTCTTC. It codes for CASSPGTAYNEQFF.